The 14 T cell receptor beta chains given below trace back to one sample, sequenced in a study of T cells after yellow fever vaccination. TCRdb processed the 5' RACE reads anew with MiXCR; each CDR3 protein has one entry. The table has about 340,000 distinct CDR3 sequences, around 12% seen once. The material was CD4+ T cells sorted from PBMCs, obtained 15 days after the yellow fever booster vaccination. The source of these receptors is a man aged 18 to 29 who received the YFV17D yellow fever vaccine.

This clonotype was picked up a small number of times. This chain uses TRBV7-9 with TRBJ1-2; no firm D call. This CDR3 has 12 residues. V gave up 4 bases and J gave up 4 bases, with 7 bases separating them. CDR1 and CDR2 from the germline V gene are SEHNR and FQNEAQ (reference sequence). CDR3 sequence: CASSSRSYGYTF. CDR3 DNA sequence: TGTGCCAGCAGCTCGAGGTCCTATGGCTACACCTTC.

The V and J genes are TRBV5-5 and TRBJ2-1, with 7 bases matching TRBD2. The germline V gene has CDR1 SGHKS and CDR2 YYEKEE (reference sequence). The V and J ends lost 4 bases and 3 bases, in that order; junction bases with no gene match: 7. The length of the CDR3 is 15 residues. CDR3 sequence (DNA): TGTGCCAGCAGCCGAGCGGGACCCATCTACAATGAGCAGTTCTTC. Translated: CASSRAGPIYNEQFF.

The chain carries TRBV11-2 and TRBJ1-2, with a weak D call TRBD1 (6 bases). Trimming stripped 3 bases from V and 6 bases from J, with 8 bases between. Looked up from germline, CDR1 is SGHAT and CDR2 is FQNNGV. This CDR3 has 12 residues. The CDR3 nucleotides read TGTGCCAGCAGCTTTACAGGGCATGGCTACACCTTC. Its translation is CASSFTGHGYTF.

This clonotype was seen only a few times. This chain links TRBV7-2 with TRBJ2-7; D uncertain. CDR1 is SGHTA and CDR2 is FQGNSA in the germline V gene. The CDR3 is 13 residues long. Trimming took off 1 base at V and 5 bases at J, with 9 bases between the two ends. This chain's CDR3 is CASSLGWQNEQYF. DNA for the CDR3: TGTGCCAGCAGCTTAGGGTGGCAGAACGAGCAGTACTTC.

The V call is TRBV9, the J call TRBJ1-4; no reliable D call. Per the germline V gene, CDR1 is SGDLS and CDR2 is YYNGEE. Trimming removed 0 bases at V and 7 bases at J, with 13 bases between. This CDR3 region has 15 residues. The CDR3 nucleotides read TGTGCCAGCAGCGTAGGGGGTAGGGAAGGTGAAAAACTGTTTTTT. It encodes CASSVGGREGEKLFF.

V gene TRBV20-1 combines with J gene TRBJ2-5; 8 bases align to TRBD2. Germline V gene data show CDR1 as DFQATT and CDR2 as SNEGSKA (reference sequence). The CDR3 has 13 residues. The V and J ends lost 6 bases and 5 bases, in that order; junction bases with no gene match: 8. The CDR3 sequence is CSASAGVQETQYF. The CDR3, as DNA: TGCAGTGCCTCAGCGGGGGTGCAGGAGACCCAGTACTTC.

This clonotype came up a few times. This chain links TRBV3-1 with TRBJ2-7; D unclear. The germline V gene has CDR1 LGHDT and CDR2 YNNKEL (reference sequence). This CDR3 is 14 amino acids long. Trimming cost V 2 bases and J 0 bases, with 8 bases left between them. CDR3 in DNA: TGTGCCAGCAGCCAAACGACTGACTCCTACGAGCAGTACTTC. Translation gives CASSQTTDSYEQYF.

Ten or more counts support this clonotype. The J gene is TRBJ2-7, the V gene TRBV3-1; D unclear. Germline V CDR1 and CDR2: LGHDT, YNNKEL (reference sequence). The ends were cut back, 0 bases at V and 5 bases at J, with 8 bases in the middle. The CDR3 covers 13 residues. The CDR3 sequence is CASSQEGVDEQYF. The DNA for the CDR3 is TGTGCCAGCAGCCAAGAGGGCGTGGACGAGCAGTACTTC.

This clonotype was recorded at least ten times. The CDR3 sequence: CASSLGGGAINEQFF. The CDR3 nucleotides read TGCGCCAGCAGTCTGGGCGGGGGGGCCATCAATGAGCAGTTCTTC. The chain is built from TRBV5-1 and TRBJ2-1; 9 bases are shared with TRBD2. Germline CDR1 reads SGHRS; CDR2 reads YFSETQ. V lost 5 bases and J lost 6; bases outside the gene matches: 9. This CDR3 contains 15 residues.

The table lists this clonotype with a few counts. The V gene is TRBV7-9, the J gene TRBJ1-2, with TRBD1 matching 8 bases. V lost 5 bases to trimming and J lost 4 bases; unmatched junction nucleotides: 9. CDR3 length: 15 amino acids. The germline CDR1 and CDR2 sequences are SEHNR and FQNEAQ (reference sequence). The CDR3 DNA follows: TGTGCCAGCAGCCCCACCCTGACAGGGGCCTATGGCTACACCTTC. Encoded protein: CASSPTLTGAYGYTF.

The chain is built from TRBV5-1 and TRBJ2-7, with 10 bases fitting TRBD1. This CDR3 comprises 15 residues. Germline V gives CDR1 SGHRS, CDR2 YFSETQ. Germline trimming cut 1 base from V and 2 bases from J; bases unmatched to any gene: 3. The CDR3 DNA reads as TGCGCCAGCAGCTTGTTAGGGACAGGGGCCTACGAGCAGTACTTC. It translates to CASSLLGTGAYEQYF.

V and J are TRBV2 and TRBJ1-5, with a possible D match to TRBD1 (6 bases). V gave up 7 bases and J gave up 4 bases, with 11 bases separating them. The CDR3 has 13 residues. Germline CDR1 SNHLY, CDR2 FYNNEI. CDR3 sequence: CASNRVENQPQHF. For the CDR3, the DNA is TGTGCCAGCAACAGGGTCGAGAATCAGCCCCAGCATTTT. The entire variable domain, with the rest obtained from reference TRBV2 and TRBJ1-5, is as follows: EPEVTQTPSHQVTQMGQEVILRCVPISNHLYFYWYRQILGQKVEFLVSFYNNEISEKSEIFDDQFSVERPDGSNFTLKIRSTKLEDSAMYFCASNRVENQPQHFGDGTRLSIL.

The sample holds a few counts of this clonotype. The V call is TRBV15, the J call TRBJ1-1; D may be TRBD1 (5 bases). CDR1 is LNHNV and CDR2 is YYDKDF in the germline V gene (reference sequence). Deletions cut 5 bases from V and 3 bases from J, with 16 bases between. This CDR3 region has 15 residues. The CDR3 loop reads CATSRQPLGDTEAFF. CDR3 coding DNA: TGTGCCACCAGCCGCCAACCCTTAGGGGACACTGAAGCTTTCTTT. Looking up the rest from reference TRBV15 and TRBJ1-1 gives the full variable domain: DAMVIQNPRYQVTQFGKPVTLSCSQTLNHNVMYWYQQKSSQAPKLLFHYYDKDFNNEADTPDNFQSRRPNTSFCFLDIRSPGLGDTAMYLCATSRQPLGDTEAFFGQGTRLTVV.

A few counts support this clonotype. The rearrangement links TRBV7-6 to TRBJ2-7; possibly TRBD2 for D (5 bases). Germline V lookup: CDR1 SGHVS, CDR2 FNYEAQ. The CDR3 spans 15 residues. Trimming shortened V by 4 bases and J by 3 bases, and 16 bases separated the two germline ends. CDR3 protein: CASSSPQAGGYEQYF. The CDR3 bases are TGTGCCAGCAGCTCACCCCAGGCCGGAGGCTACGAGCAGTACTTC.